One and the same sample provided the 23 T cell receptor beta chains below, sequenced in a study of blood T cell repertoires in COVID-19 (dated by TCRdb to 2019 to 2021). The library came from the immunoSEQ multiplex PCR assay. TCRdb holds this immuneACCESS table with in-frame rearrangements only. Some clones are missing; in checked studies, unresolved V genes explain under half, and the rest has no known cause. The sample table shows a few hundred thousand clones, and approximately 90% are seen once. The ten most abundant clones make up about 0.83% of the sample. Sequencing was carried out using PBMCs or T cells enriched from blood (not recorded which). The receptor source for this set is a woman aged 40 to 49 who had been exposed to COVID-19.

The V gene is TRBV11-3, the J gene TRBJ1-1; 10 positions match TRBD1. CDR3 size: 17 residues. Losses at the gene ends were 5 bases for V and 2 bases for J; bases not matched to a gene: 11. The germline gives CDR1 SGHNT, CDR2 YENEEA. This chain's CDR3 is CASSPGQGDGENTEAFF. The CDR3 DNA sequence: TGTGCCAGCAGCCCCGGACAGGGGGATGGGGAAAACACTGAAGCTTTCTTT.

The rearrangement links TRBV5-1 to TRBJ1-2; no clear D gene. Per germline, CDR1 SGHRS and CDR2 YFSETQ. This CDR3 is 15 amino acids long. Trimming removed 2 bases from V and 4 bases from J, with 15 bases in between. The CDR3: CASSLATTASYGYTF. In DNA, the CDR3 is TGCGCCAGCAGCTTAGCCACGACGGCTAGCTATGGCTACACCTTC.

The V gene is TRBV7-3, the J gene TRBJ1-2, with D possibly being TRBD1 (6 bases). Germline V CDR1 and CDR2: SGHTA, FQGTGA. The CDR3 loop spans 16 amino acids. The germline V and J ends were trimmed by 5 bases and 0 bases, with 16 bases remaining between them. CDR3 DNA sequence: TGTGCCAGCAGCCCTCCTTGGACAGCTACTAACTATGGCTACACCTTC. The encoded protein is CASSPPWTATNYGYTF.

V usage is TRBV12-5 and J usage is TRBJ1-5; TRBD1 aligns across 11 bases. With 6 bases clipped from V and 5 bases from J, the junction kept 9 bases outside the gene matches. This CDR3 region has 16 residues. The germline V gene has CDR1 LGHNT and CDR2 FRNRAP. CDR3 bases: TGTGCTAGTGGCCAACCGGGACAGGGGGTTTATCAGCCCCAGCATTTT. This sequence encodes CASGQPGQGVYQPQHF.

This clone was seen only once. The same CDR3 arises from other DNA sequences in this sample as well. The chain has TRBV30 and TRBJ1-3, with TRBD1 matching 8 bases. The V and J ends lost 4 bases and 7 bases, in that order; junction bases with no gene match: 3. Germline V gives CDR1 GTSNPN, CDR2 SVGIG (reference sequence). The CDR3 has 12 residues. CDR3 nucleotide sequence: TGTGCCTGGACAGGGGGCGGGAACACCATATATTTT. Amino acids: CAWTGGGNTIYF.

This clone was observed a single time. The rearrangement links TRBV2 to TRBJ2-7; TRBD1 is a possible D gene (5 bases). The CDR3 is 15 amino acids. Germline CDR1 is SNHLY and CDR2 is FYNNEI. Trimming shortened V by 2 bases and J by 0 bases, and 11 bases separated the two germline ends. The CDR3 DNA sequence: TGTGCCAGCAGTGAAAGGGGATTAGGCTCCTACGAGCAGTACTTC. Translating it yields CASSERGLGSYEQYF.

This clone occurred a few times. The CDR3 region is CASSPQGPHEQYF. The CDR3 nucleotides read TGTGCCAGCAGTCCCCAGGGCCCACACGAGCAGTACTTC. The V gene is TRBV6-5, the J gene TRBJ2-7, with a tentative D call TRBD1 (5 bases). CDR3 length: 13 amino acids. Deletions cut 5 bases from V and 5 bases from J, with 13 bases between. Germline-derived CDR1 and CDR2 are MNHEY and SVGAGI.

For the CDR3, the DNA is TGTGCCAGCAGCTTCGGGGATAGCAATCAGCCCCAGCATTTT. It encodes CASSFGDSNQPQHF. V usage is TRBV7-2 and J usage is TRBJ1-5; D unclear. The germline CDR1 and CDR2 sequences are SGHTA and FQGNSA. V lost 3 bases and J 0 bases, leaving 6 bases between the germline ends. The CDR3 is 14 amino acids.

This clone was recorded once. The CDR3 nucleotides read TGCGCCAGCAGCTTGGTGGGTGCGCTATCACTATCGGGAGGCTACACCTTC. Protein: CASSLVGALSLSGGYTF. The chain combines TRBV5-1 with TRBJ1-2, with no clear D. V was trimmed by 0 bases and J by 8 bases, leaving 23 bases between them. CDR3 length: 17 residues. Germline V CDR1 and CDR2: SGHRS, YFSETQ.

The rearrangement uses TRBV3-1 (or the pseudogene TRBV3-2) and TRBJ2-5, with 9 bases lining up with TRBD1. This CDR3 has 16 residues. CDR1 is LGHDT and CDR2 is YNNKEL in the germline V gene (reference sequence). V dropped 4 bases and J dropped 5; count of bases not matched to a gene: 11. CDR3 protein: CASSRTGTGRLETQYF. The DNA for the CDR3 is TGTGCCAGCAGCCGGACCGGGACAGGGCGTCTCGAGACCCAGTACTTC.

V and J are TRBV18 and TRBJ2-7, with a tentative D call TRBD2 (6 bases). The CDR3 length is 15 residues. V lost 3 bases and J 1 base, leaving 13 bases between the germline ends. CDR1 and CDR2 from the germline V gene are KGHSH and LQKENI. The CDR3 DNA reads as TGTGCCAGCTCACCTCCCGGGACTCATTCCTACGAGCAGTACTTC. This gives the protein CASSPPGTHSYEQYF.

V and J are TRBV28 and TRBJ2-1, with D unclear. V was shortened by 5 bases and J by 7 bases, with 9 bases between the two germline ends. The germline gives CDR1 MDHEN, CDR2 SYDVKM. The CDR3 has 12 residues. The CDR3 DNA follows: TGTGCCAGCAGTCTAGACCGGAATGAGCAGTTCTTC. Its translation is CASSLDRNEQFF. The variable domain in full, with the rest retrieved from reference TRBV28 and TRBJ2-1, is DVKVTQSSRYLVKRTGEKVFLECVQDMDHENMFWYRQDPGLGLRLIYFSYDVKMKEKGDIPEGYSVSREKKERFSLILESASTNQTSMYLCASSLDRNEQFFGPGTRLTVL.

This clone has just one count. The gene calls are TRBV11-3 and TRBJ1-3; no definite D call. This CDR3 comprises 14 residues. CDR1 is SGHNT and CDR2 is YENEEA in the germline V gene. V was shortened by 0 bases and J by 1 base, with 4 bases between the two germline ends. The CDR3 coding sequence is TGTGCCAGCAGCTTAGACGGTTCTGGAAACACCATATATTTT. Translated, it gives CASSLDGSGNTIYF.

The genes are TRBV7-9 and TRBJ1-2; 7 nucleotides agree with TRBD1. Unmatched junction bases numbered 17, after V lost 5 bases and J lost 8 bases. The CDR3 runs 16 residues. Germline V gene data show CDR1 as SEHNR and CDR2 as FQNEAQ (reference sequence). The CDR3: CASSQTGTADLRGYTF. The CDR3, as DNA: TGTGCCAGCAGCCAAACCGGGACAGCGGATCTTCGGGGCTACACCTTC.

This clone occurred once. This chain uses TRBV6-5 with TRBJ2-1; D is possibly TRBD2 (6 bases). V lost 7 bases to trimming and J lost 3 bases, with 10 bases between them. The length of the CDR3 is 13 residues. Germline V gene sequence: CDR1 MNHEY, CDR2 SVGAGI. CDR3 DNA: TGTGCCAGCAAGGGCGGGATCTACAATGAGCAGTTCTTC. It translates to CASKGGIYNEQFF.

The chain is built from TRBV18 and TRBJ2-1, with 9 bases matching TRBD1. The CDR3 length is 15 residues. V lost 0 bases and J lost 5; bases outside the gene matches: 2. Germline-derived CDR1 and CDR2 are KGHSH and LQKENI. The CDR3 loop is CASSPPTGGDNEQFF. CDR3 DNA: TGTGCCAGCTCACCACCGACAGGGGGGGACAATGAGCAGTTCTTC.

V and J are TRBV7-8 and TRBJ1-2; 8 bases line up with TRBD1. After removal of 5 bases from V and 6 bases from J, the junction contained 5 bases not matched to a gene. Germline CDR1 is SGHVS and CDR2 is FQNEAQ. This CDR3 region has 13 residues. In nucleotides, the CDR3 is TGTGCCAGCAGCCTGGACAGGGCGAATGGCTACACCTTC. This translates into CASSLDRANGYTF.

This rearrangement joins TRBV6-1 to TRBJ1-1, with TRBD1 matching over 8 bases. From germline, CDR1 is MNHNS and CDR2 SASEGT. The CDR3 extends over 15 amino acids. V gave up 2 bases and J gave up 6 bases; unmatched junction bases: 8. The CDR3 here is CASSEMDREDSEAFF. Written as DNA, the CDR3 is TGTGCCAGCAGTGAAATGGACAGGGAGGATTCTGAAGCTTTCTTT.

In its sample, this clone was seen once. This chain uses TRBV7-3 with TRBJ2-6; TRBD1 matches at 8 bases. This CDR3 is built from 16 residues. J gave up 1 base and V 5 bases, and 4 bases lay outside the gene matches. Looked up from germline, CDR1 is SGHTA and CDR2 is FQGTGA. The CDR3 nucleotides read TGTGCCAGCAGCCCCCAGGGGGCATCTGGGGCCAACGTCCTGACTTTC. Translating it yields CASSPQGASGANVLTF. The whole variable domain, filled in from reference TRBV7-3 and TRBJ2-6, reads GAGVSQTPSNKVTEKGKYVELRCDPISGHTALYWYRQSLGQGPEFLIYFQGTGAADDSGLPNDRFFAVRPEGSVSTLKIQRTERGDSAVYLCASSPQGASGANVLTFGAGSRLTVL.

A single count supports this clone. The rearrangement uses TRBV19 and TRBJ2-6; tentative D call: TRBD2 (6 bases). Looked up from germline, CDR1 is LNHDA and CDR2 is SQIVND (reference sequence). Trimming left V 7 bases short and J 4 bases short, with 17 bases between. This CDR3 region has 16 residues. The DNA of the CDR3 is TGTGCCAGTACCCGCGGGGCAGCCGAGGGGGCCAACGTCCTGACTTTC. As protein: CASTRGAAEGANVLTF.

The chain has TRBV2 and TRBJ1-3; D may be TRBD1 (5 bases). The germline V gene encodes CDR1 SNHLY and CDR2 FYNNEI. The CDR3 has 14 residues. V dropped 6 bases and J dropped 1 base, with 10 bases sitting between them. The CDR3 nucleotides read TGTGCCAGCAGCGCACAGGCGTCTGGAAACACCATATATTTT. Protein: CASSAQASGNTIYF.

The chain links TRBV18 to TRBJ1-4; TRBD1 agrees at 8 bases. V lost 3 bases to trimming and J lost 2 bases; unmatched junction nucleotides: 11. This CDR3 region has 18 residues. Germline V gene data show CDR1 as KGHSH and CDR2 as LQKENI. CDR3 bases: TGTGCCAGCTCACCTCTGACAGGGGCTTTTTCGACTAATGAAAAACTGTTTTTT. Translation gives CASSPLTGAFSTNEKLFF.

This chain links TRBV5-4 with TRBJ2-7, with 10 bases identical to TRBD1. Looked up from germline, CDR1 is SGHNT and CDR2 is YYREEE (reference sequence). The CDR3 consists of 15 residues. Trimming removed 3 bases from V and 4 bases from J; junction bases left unmatched: 7. Written as DNA, the CDR3 is TGTGCCAGCAGCTGGCCGGGACAGGGGTCATACGAGCAGTACTTC. Translating gives CASSWPGQGSYEQYF.